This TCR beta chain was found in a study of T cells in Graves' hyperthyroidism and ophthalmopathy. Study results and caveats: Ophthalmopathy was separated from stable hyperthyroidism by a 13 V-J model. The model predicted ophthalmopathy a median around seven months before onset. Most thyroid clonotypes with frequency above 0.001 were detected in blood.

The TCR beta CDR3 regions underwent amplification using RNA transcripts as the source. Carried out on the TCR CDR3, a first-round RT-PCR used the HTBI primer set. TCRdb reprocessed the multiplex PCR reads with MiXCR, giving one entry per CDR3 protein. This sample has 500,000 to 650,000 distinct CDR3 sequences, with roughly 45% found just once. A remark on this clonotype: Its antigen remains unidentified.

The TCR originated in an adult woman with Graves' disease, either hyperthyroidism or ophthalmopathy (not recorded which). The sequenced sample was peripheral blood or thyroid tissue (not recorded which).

In nucleotides, the CDR3 is TGTGCCAGCAGCTTAGCAGAGAGGGGGCTCGGGCCCCAGCATTTT. Amino acid sequence: CASSLAERGLGPQHF. The rearrangement uses TRBV7-8 and TRBJ1-5; 7 nucleotides align to TRBD1. The CDR3 totals 15 residues. Germline V CDR1 and CDR2: SGHVS, FQNEAQ. J was trimmed by 9 bases and V by 0 bases; bases with no gene match: 8.